A single sample is the source of the 23 T cell receptor beta chains below, sequenced in a study of cytomegalovirus exposure and HLA in healthy donors. PCR involved 60 Vbeta and 13 Jbeta primers. The assay was immunoSEQ multiplex PCR, and TCRdb's table has in-frame clones only and misses some. The table records 95,000 to 150,000 clones, more than 80% of them present only once. Input material: PBMCs. The receptors were gathered from a man between 40 and 49 years old in good health and CMV-seronegative.

The chain has TRBV5-4 and TRBJ1-1, with a weak D call TRBD1 (5 bases). The CDR3 totals 13 residues. Germline assignment: CDR1 SGHNT and CDR2 YYREEE (reference sequence). The V and J ends lost 0 bases and 6 bases respectively, with 9 bases between them. The DNA for the CDR3 is TGTGCCAGCAGCTTGGCCGGGGGGGCTGAAGCTTTCTTT. The encoded protein is CASSLAGGAEAFF.

This chain joins TRBV10-3 and TRBJ2-7, with D possibly TRBD2 on 6 matching bases. The CDR3 sequence is 14 residues long. Germline V lookup: CDR1 ENHRY, CDR2 SYGVKD. Trimming cost V 6 bases and J 7 bases, with 19 bases left between them. The CDR3 DNA reads TGTGCCATCAGGCGGGATCCCGGCATACGAGAGCAGTACTTC. This codes for CAIRRDPGIREQYF.

This clone appeared a few times. The chain links TRBV7-2 to TRBJ1-5, with a tentative D call TRBD1 (5 bases). CDR1 and CDR2 from the germline V gene are SGHTA and FQGNSA. The V end lost 6 bases, the J end lost 9 bases, and 21 bases lay between the germline ends. The length of the CDR3 is 15 residues. The DNA for the CDR3 is TGTGCCAGCAGTCCACAAGGTACAGGCGGCCGGCCCCAGCATTTT. This translates into CASSPQGTGGRPQHF. Looking up the rest from reference TRBV7-2 and TRBJ1-5 gives the full variable domain: GAGVSQSPSNKVTEKGKDVELRCDPISGHTALYWYRQSLGQGLEFLIYFQGNSAPDKSGLPSDRFSAERTGGSVSTLTIQRTQQEDSAVYLCASSPQGTGGRPQHFGDGTRLSIL.

The CDR3 here is CASSLLVTGNTDTQYF. In DNA, the CDR3 is TGTGCCAGCAGCTTGCTAGTGACAGGGAACACAGATACGCAGTATTTT. This chain links TRBV5-6 with TRBJ2-3; 7 positions match TRBD1. The CDR3 has 16 amino acids. Germline V gene lookup returns CDR1 SGHDT and CDR2 YYEEEE. The V and J ends lost 1 base and 2 bases, in that order; junction bases with no gene match: 7.

V usage is TRBV7-9 and J usage is TRBJ2-5; TRBD2 agrees at 9 bases. The CDR3 length is 14 residues. Trimming removed 5 bases from V and 5 bases from J; junction bases left unmatched: 6. Germline V gene lookup returns CDR1 SEHNR and CDR2 FQNEAQ (reference sequence). CDR3 amino acids: CASSGRLAVETQYF. The DNA of the CDR3 is TGTGCCAGCAGCGGAAGACTAGCGGTTGAGACCCAGTACTTC.

This chain joins TRBV5-6 and TRBJ1-1, with TRBD1 matching 8 bases. Germline V gene sequence: CDR1 SGHDT, CDR2 YYEEEE. The CDR3 loop spans 14 amino acids. Germline trimming cut 4 bases from V and 7 bases from J; bases unmatched to any gene: 9. The CDR3 region has the DNA TGTGCCAGCAGCATGGGACAGGCGGCCCGTGAAGCTTTCTTT. Protein sequence: CASSMGQAAREAFF. The whole variable domain, remainder taken from reference TRBV5-6 and TRBJ1-1, is DAGVTQSPTHLIKTRGQQVTLRCSPKSGHDTVSWYQQALGQGPQFIFQYYEEEERQRGNFPDRFSGHQFPNYSSELNVNALLLGDSALYLCASSMGQAAREAFFGQGTRLTVV.

In DNA, the CDR3 is TGTGCCAGCAGGCGGACAGGGCCGGGGGTTCAGCCCCAGCATTTT. It translates to CASRRTGPGVQPQHF. This rearrangement joins TRBV6-5 to TRBJ1-5, with 8 bases that match TRBD1. Germline CDR1 reads MNHEY; CDR2 reads SVGAGI. V lost 6 bases, J lost 6 bases, and 10 bases stayed unmatched. The length of the CDR3 is 15 residues.

J is TRBJ1-4 and V is TRBV4-3, with D possibly being TRBD1 (5 bases). CDR1 LGHNA and CDR2 YSLEER come from the germline V gene. This CDR3 contains 14 residues. V dropped 3 bases and J dropped 5 bases, with 10 bases sitting between them. The CDR3 sequence: CASSHRQRNEKLFF. CDR3 sequence (DNA): TGCGCCAGCAGCCACAGACAGAGAAATGAAAAACTGTTTTTT.

The rearrangement uses TRBV18 and TRBJ2-7, with D unresolved. The V gene's germline CDR1 is KGHSH and CDR2 LQKENI. The length of the CDR3 is 13 residues. The V and J ends lost 0 bases and 3 bases respectively, with 6 bases between them. The DNA for the CDR3 is TGTGCCAGCTCACCACCCTCTCTCTACGAGCAGTACTTC. It is translated as CASSPPSLYEQYF.

The gene calls are TRBV9 and TRBJ2-7; 8 bases are shared with TRBD2. Per the germline V gene, CDR1 is SGDLS and CDR2 is YYNGEE. The V gene end was trimmed by 2 bases and the J gene end by 0 bases; junction bases not matched to a gene: 1. The CDR3 has 14 amino acids. The CDR3: CASSVSGNSYEQYF. In DNA, the CDR3 is TGTGCCAGCAGCGTTAGCGGGAACTCCTACGAGCAGTACTTC.

CDR3 residues: CASSEQGYSYNEQFF. In DNA form, the CDR3 reads TGTGCCAGCAGCGAACAGGGGTACTCCTACAATGAGCAGTTCTTC. The chain has TRBV6-5 and TRBJ2-1; 7 bases are shared with TRBD1. The CDR3 consists of 15 residues. Unmatched junction bases numbered 5, after V lost 6 bases and J lost 0 bases. The germline gives CDR1 MNHEY, CDR2 SVGAGI.

The rearrangement links TRBV5-1 to TRBJ1-1; D is perhaps TRBD1 (6 bases). The V gene's germline CDR1 is SGHRS and CDR2 YFSETQ. The CDR3 totals 17 residues. V was pared by 1 base and J by 1 base, with 17 bases between. CDR3 sequence: CASSLFGWGGSNTEAFF. The CDR3 DNA is TGCGCCAGCAGCTTGTTCGGTTGGGGGGGCTCGAACACTGAAGCTTTCTTT.

This clone has only a few counts. The rearrangement joins TRBV19 to TRBJ1-5; D is perhaps TRBD1 (6 bases). The germline CDR1 and CDR2 sequences are LNHDA and SQIVND (reference sequence). The CDR3 extends over 15 amino acids. Trimming cost V 4 bases and J 2 bases, with 12 bases left between them. The CDR3 protein is CASSNDRSGNQPQHF. CDR3 sequence (DNA): TGTGCCAGTAGTAACGACAGGAGTGGCAATCAGCCCCAGCATTTT.

A few counts support this clone. The likely explanation is a read error, given a far larger clone one base away. This sequence joins TRBV4-3 and TRBJ2-6, with a tentative D call TRBD2 (6 bases). CDR1 and CDR2 (germline): LGHNA, YSLEER. The CDR3 length is 16 residues. The CDR3: CASSQSAGTGANALTF. CDR3 DNA: TGCGCCAGCAGCCAGTCCGCAGGGACTGGGGCCAACGCCCTGACTTTC.

The chain is built from TRBV27 and TRBJ2-1, with no clear D. CDR3 length equals 14 residues. With 6 bases removed from V and 3 bases from J, the gap between germline ends came to 12 bases. Germline CDR1 MNHEY, CDR2 SMNVEV (reference sequence). The CDR3 DNA reads as TGTGCCAGCAGCTATTCTTCTGACTACAATGAGCAGTTCTTC. Its protein is CASSYSSDYNEQFF.

This clone was observed a few times. J is TRBJ2-2 and V is TRBV9; D call uncertain. The V and J ends lost 1 base and 2 bases respectively, with 9 bases between them. Germline values: CDR1 SGDLS, CDR2 YYNGEE. The CDR3 has 15 residues. CDR3 in amino acids: CASSVFSINTGELFF. The CDR3, as DNA: TGTGCCAGCAGCGTATTTAGCATCAACACCGGGGAGCTGTTTTTT.

The chain links TRBV19 to TRBJ2-6; D is perhaps TRBD2 (5 bases). Trimming pared 9 bases from V and 2 bases from J, leaving 11 bases between. Germline CDR1 is LNHDA and CDR2 is SQIVND (reference sequence). The CDR3 consists of 14 residues. As DNA, the CDR3 is TGTGCCAGCGGCGAGGGTGCTGGGGCCAACGTCCTGACTTTC. Translation gives CASGEGAGANVLTF.

This chain connects TRBV19 to TRBJ1-4; D remains ambiguous. This CDR3 is 13 amino acids long. The V end lost 7 bases, the J end lost 8 bases, and 14 bases lay between the germline ends. Per germline, CDR1 LNHDA and CDR2 SQIVND (reference sequence). This CDR3 is CASTRVVGEKLFF. CDR3 sequence (DNA): TGTGCCAGTACTCGAGTAGTGGGCGAAAAACTGTTTTTT. Full variable domain (missing parts from reference TRBV19 and TRBJ1-4): DGGITQSPKYLFRKEGQNVTLSCEQNLNHDAMYWYRQDPGQGLRLIYYSQIVNDFQKGDIAEGYSVSREKKESFPLTVTSAQKNPTAFYLCASTRVVGEKLFFGSGTQLSVL.

This chain links TRBV19 with TRBJ2-1; D is perhaps TRBD1 (6 bases). Germline-derived CDR1 and CDR2 are LNHDA and SQIVND (reference sequence). The V and J ends lost 5 bases and 4 bases respectively, with 15 bases between them. CDR3 size: 15 residues. CDR3 protein: CASSADRSFYNEQFF. CDR3 sequence (DNA): TGTGCCAGTAGTGCTGACAGGTCCTTTTACAATGAGCAGTTCTTC. Full variable domain (missing parts from reference TRBV19 and TRBJ2-1): DGGITQSPKYLFRKEGQNVTLSCEQNLNHDAMYWYRQDPGQGLRLIYYSQIVNDFQKGDIAEGYSVSREKKESFPLTVTSAQKNPTAFYLCASSADRSFYNEQFFGPGTRLTVL.

The chain is built from TRBV28 and TRBJ1-4; D unclear. CDR1 is MDHEN, CDR2 SYDVKM, per germline. The CDR3 runs 13 residues. Between the trimmed V and J ends, which lost 3 bases and 5 bases, there was a span of 7 bases. As DNA, the CDR3 is TGTGCCAGCAGTTTTTCAGGAAATGAAAAACTGTTTTTT. This translates into CASSFSGNEKLFF.

The chain's CDR3 is CASSVAGGLPDNEQFF. CDR3 sequence (DNA): TGTGCCAGCAGCGTAGCTGGGGGACTACCTGACAATGAGCAGTTCTTC. The chain links TRBV9 to TRBJ2-1; TRBD2 matches 7 bases. Germline V gene data show CDR1 as SGDLS and CDR2 as YYNGEE. The V segment lost 0 bases and the J segment 5 bases; nucleotides outside the gene matches: 8. The CDR3 loop spans 16 amino acids.

The count of this clone is one. The chain couples TRBV7-3 to TRBJ2-2; 11 bases are a match to TRBD2. Losses at the gene ends were 5 bases for V and 2 bases for J; bases not matched to a gene: 4. There are 16 residues in the CDR3. The germline V gene encodes CDR1 SGHTA and CDR2 FQGTGA. CDR3 coding DNA: TGTGCCAGCAGCCAAGGGACTAGCGGAAACACCGGGGAGCTGTTTTTT. This encodes CASSQGTSGNTGELFF. The whole variable domain, filled in from reference TRBV7-3 and TRBJ2-2, reads GAGVSQTPSNKVTEKGKYVELRCDPISGHTALYWYRQSLGQGPEFLIYFQGTGAADDSGLPNDRFFAVRPEGSVSTLKIQRTERGDSAVYLCASSQGTSGNTGELFFGEGSRLTVL.

As DNA, the CDR3 is TGTGCCAGCAGTGAACGCTACGAGCAGTACTTC. This codes for CASSERYEQYF. V gene TRBV2 combines with J gene TRBJ2-7; D is ambiguous. The V end was cut by 2 bases, the J end by 3 bases, with 2 bases between. The CDR3 loop spans 11 amino acids. Germline V gives CDR1 SNHLY, CDR2 FYNNEI.